The 26 T cell receptor beta chains listed next were all sequenced from one sample in a study of identical twins. TCRdb used MiXCR to reprocess the 5' RACE reads, holding one entry per CDR3 protein. The table has 690,000 or so distinct CDR3 sequences, over 8.5% seen once; the top ten hold 0.75% to 1%. The sample was also reused in another study, on yellow fever vaccine responses in identical twins.

The source material was PBMCs. These receptors were obtained from a woman younger than 30 in good health.

The chain has TRBV6-1 and TRBJ2-1; D is possibly TRBD2 (6 bases). Trimming took 4 bases from V and 2 from J, leaving 9 bases between them. Germline V gene data show CDR1 as MNHNS and CDR2 as SASEGT. This CDR3 spans 14 amino acids. As DNA, the CDR3 is TGTGCCAGCAGTGTAGCGGATGCCTACAATGAGCAGTTCTTC. Translation: CASSVADAYNEQFF.

The V and J genes are TRBV12-3 or TRBV12-4 and TRBJ1-5; a weak D match, TRBD1 (6 bases). The CDR3 covers 15 residues. Deletions cut 7 bases from V and 2 bases from J, with 15 bases between. The CDR3 spells CASTPSDRRNQPQHF. CDR3 DNA sequence: TGTGCCAGCACCCCTTCGGACAGACGCAATCAGCCCCAGCATTTT.

The V gene is TRBV10-1, the J gene TRBJ2-7; TRBD1 is a possible D gene (5 bases). Trimming pared 5 bases from V and 3 bases from J, leaving 20 bases between. Germline V gene data show CDR1 as WNHNN and CDR2 as SYGVQD (reference sequence). The CDR3 is 16 amino acids. The CDR3 spells CASSRGRGAAIYEQYF. CDR3 coding DNA: TGCGCCAGCAGTAGAGGTAGGGGCGCAGCTATCTACGAGCAGTACTTC.

This clonotype has a count of ten or more. The V and J genes are TRBV7-9 and TRBJ2-1, with D possibly TRBD2 on 7 matching bases. With 5 bases removed from V and 10 bases from J, the gap between germline ends came to 21 bases. Germline CDR1 and CDR2: SEHNR and FQNEAQ (reference sequence). This CDR3 contains 15 residues. The CDR3 nucleotides read TGTGCCAGCAGCCCACCTTGGGGGGGGGCTTTGGAGCAGTTCTTC. Protein: CASSPPWGGALEQFF.

This clonotype occurred a few times. The chain employs TRBV28 and TRBJ2-1, with a tentative D call TRBD1 (6 bases). The CDR3 runs to 17 residues. Germline values: CDR1 MDHEN, CDR2 SYDVKM. The V and J ends lost 5 bases and 5 bases respectively, with 22 bases between them. The CDR3 DNA follows: TGTGCCAGCAGTCCCAGTCGGACAGCCTCTCTCGACAATGAGCAGTTCTTC. Translating it yields CASSPSRTASLDNEQFF.

The J gene is TRBJ2-3, the V gene TRBV20-1; TRBD2 matches at 8 bases. CDR1 is DFQATT and CDR2 is SNEGSKA in the germline V gene (reference sequence). The CDR3 extends over 13 amino acids. With V trimmed by 3 bases and J by 5 bases, 4 bases remained unmatched. DNA for the CDR3: TGCAGTGCTAGCGGGGGGGCAGGAGATACGCAGTATTTT. Its translation is CSASGGAGDTQYF.

The V call is TRBV28, the J call TRBJ2-2; tentatively, D is TRBD2 (5 bases). The CDR3 runs 15 residues. CDR1 MDHEN and CDR2 SYDVKM come from the germline V gene. V was clipped by 6 bases and J by 2 bases, with 13 bases between them. CDR3 sequence: CASSSGLLNTGELFF. In DNA form, the CDR3 reads TGTGCCAGCAGCTCTGGACTCTTAAACACCGGGGAGCTGTTTTTT.

This clonotype was recorded at least ten times. The chain has TRBV25-1 and TRBJ2-7; TRBD1 aligns across 10 bases. CDR1 is MGHDK, CDR2 SYGVNS, per germline. The CDR3 extends over 14 amino acids. V shed 3 bases and J 5 bases; nucleotides not matched to a gene: 4. CDR3 sequence (DNA): TGTGCCAGCAGTGATGACAGGGGGCCGAACGAGCAGTACTTC. This sequence encodes CASSDDRGPNEQYF.

The J gene is TRBJ2-4, the V gene TRBV20-1; 9 positions agree with TRBD2. CDR3 length: 18 residues. Germline assignment: CDR1 DFQATT and CDR2 SNEGSKA (reference sequence). V dropped 3 bases and J dropped 3; count of bases not matched to a gene: 15. CDR3 loop: CSARIQGTSGHVKNIQYF. The CDR3 DNA follows: TGCAGTGCTAGGATACAGGGTACTAGCGGGCATGTCAAAAACATTCAGTACTTC.

The chain carries TRBV7-9 and TRBJ2-7, with D perhaps matching TRBD2 (6 bases). The V end lost 4 bases, the J end lost 7 bases, and 17 bases lay between the germline ends. CDR3 length: 14 amino acids. CDR1 and CDR2 (germline): SEHNR, FQNEAQ (reference sequence). The CDR3 DNA sequence: TGTGCCAGCAGCTCCCCCCTGGGCGGGGTTGAGCAGTACTTC. The encoded protein is CASSSPLGGVEQYF.

The chain is built from TRBV18 and TRBJ2-1; either TRBD1 or TRBD2 may supply D (5 bases each). Trimming removed 1 base at V and 6 bases at J, with 19 bases between. The germline gives CDR1 KGHSH, CDR2 LQKENI. The CDR3 has 17 residues. CDR3 loop: CASSPRTLGVGGNEQFF. In nucleotides, the CDR3 is TGTGCCAGCTCACCACGGACACTAGGGGTGGGCGGCAATGAGCAGTTCTTC.

This clonotype was counted between two and nine times. This chain connects TRBV6-2 or TRBV6-3 to TRBJ2-2, with 9 bases identical to TRBD2. The germline gives CDR1 MNHEY, CDR2 SVGEGT. CDR3 length: 15 amino acids. Trimming at V came to 5 bases and at J to 7 bases, leaving 8 bases not matched to a gene. As DNA, the CDR3 is TGTGCCAGCAGTCCCCTAGCGGGAAGCGTCGGGGAGCTGTTTTTT. It is translated as CASSPLAGSVGELFF.

There are a few counts of this clonotype. V is TRBV6-5 and J is TRBJ2-7; TRBD1 matches at 7 bases. This CDR3 region has 14 residues. In germline, CDR1 is MNHEY, CDR2 SVGAGI. The trim removed 0 bases at V and 3 bases at J, leaving 2 bases unmatched. The DNA for the CDR3 is TGTGCCAGCAGTTACTCGACAGGGAACTACGAGCAGTACTTC. Translating gives CASSYSTGNYEQYF.

This clonotype has only a few counts. CDR3 nucleotide sequence: TGTGCCACCAGTAGTGACAGGGGCTTCGGCTACACCTTC. Translation gives CATSSDRGFGYTF. This chain connects TRBV15 to TRBJ1-2; 8 bases align to TRBD1. The V and J ends lost 6 bases and 8 bases, in that order; junction bases with no gene match: 8. The germline V gene has CDR1 LNHNV and CDR2 YYDKDF (reference sequence). The CDR3 covers 13 residues.

There are many counts of this clonotype. The genes are TRBV29-1 and TRBJ2-2; 11 bases align to TRBD1. V dropped 4 bases and J dropped 2; count of bases not matched to a gene: 0. The germline gives CDR1 SQVTM, CDR2 ANQGSEA. The CDR3 is 14 amino acids. CDR3 loop: CSVGTGGNTGELFF. The CDR3, as DNA: TGCAGCGTTGGGACAGGGGGCAACACCGGGGAGCTGTTTTTT.

CDR3 region: CASSLGPVMNTEAFF. The CDR3 nucleotides read TGCGCCAGCAGCTTGGGACCGGTAATGAACACTGAAGCTTTCTTT. The chain has TRBV5-1 and TRBJ1-1; no clear D. The germline V gene has CDR1 SGHRS and CDR2 YFSETQ. The CDR3 runs 15 residues. The V end was cut by 0 bases, the J end by 0 bases, with 9 bases between. The full variable domain, completed using reference TRBV5-1 and TRBJ1-1, is KAGVTQTPRYLIKTRGQQVTLSCSPISGHRSVSWYQQTPGQGLQFLFEYFSETQRNKGNFPGRFSGRQFSNSRSEMNVSTLELGDSALYLCASSLGPVMNTEAFFGQGTRLTVV.

This clonotype was seen more than once but under ten times. The chain carries TRBV20-1 and TRBJ2-2, with 7 positions matching TRBD2. V trimming: 7 bases; J trimming: 7 bases; junction bases outside the gene matches: 15. The CDR3 has 15 amino acids. CDR1 DFQATT and CDR2 SNEGSKA come from the germline V gene (reference sequence). DNA for the CDR3: TGCAGTGGGACAAAAGCGGGGATTGTCAACGGGGAGCTGTTTTTT. Protein sequence: CSGTKAGIVNGELFF.

The CDR3 sequence is CASSLVEGLELFF. CDR3 sequence (DNA): TGTGCCAGCAGCTTAGTTGAGGGATTGGAGCTGTTTTTT. The chain is built from TRBV11-2 and TRBJ2-2, with a tentative D call TRBD2 (5 bases). Trimming removed 1 base at V and 10 bases at J, with 10 bases between. The CDR3 covers 13 residues. CDR1 is SGHAT, CDR2 FQNNGV, per germline.

This clonotype was found many times. This rearrangement joins TRBV28 to TRBJ2-7; 8 bases fit TRBD2. CDR3 size: 14 residues. Germline assignment: CDR1 MDHEN and CDR2 SYDVKM. The ends lost 4 bases at V and 5 bases at J; junction bases unmatched: 7. In DNA form, the CDR3 reads TGTGCCAGCAGTTCCAGACTAGCGCGGAACGAGCAGTACTTC. Translating gives CASSSRLARNEQYF.

This clonotype occurred a few times. The chain uses TRBV5-1 and TRBJ2-3, with 8 bases fitting TRBD2. V was clipped by 4 bases and J by 4 bases; unmatched bases: 17. Germline V CDR1 and CDR2: SGHRS, YFSETQ. The CDR3 totals 18 residues. CDR3 bases: TGCGCCAGCAGCCCAATACCGGGACTAGGGAACAGGGCAGATACGCAGTATTTT. Translating it yields CASSPIPGLGNRADTQYF.

This clonotype was counted at least ten times. In DNA, the CDR3 is TGTGCCAGCAGTTTATCGGACGCCGGGACTAGCGGGATTACGCAGTATTTT. Its translation is CASSLSDAGTSGITQYF. The chain carries TRBV28 and TRBJ2-3; 13 positions agree with TRBD2. CDR3 size: 17 residues. The trim removed 1 base at V and 8 bases at J, leaving 9 bases unmatched. Germline loops: CDR1 MDHEN, CDR2 SYDVKM.

This chain links TRBV4-3 with TRBJ2-7; D perhaps matches TRBD1 (6 bases). The CDR3 consists of 16 residues. Trimming left V 0 bases short and J 7 bases short, with 19 bases between. The germline CDR1 and CDR2 sequences are LGHNA and YSLEER. The CDR3 sequence: CASSQDLPGAVSEQYF. The CDR3 nucleotides are TGCGCCAGCAGCCAAGATTTGCCAGGGGCGGTTAGTGAGCAGTACTTC.

This clonotype appeared a single time. At one end the junction does not follow the germline gene, possibly because of a read error. The chain has TRBV2 and TRBJ2-4, with D tentatively TRBD2 (6 bases). The CDR3 is 17 residues long. Germline V gives CDR1 SNHLY, CDR2 FYNNEI. CDR3 region: CASRGPDGELAKNLQYF. The CDR3 DNA reads as TGTGCCAGCCGCGGCCCGGACGGGGAACTAGCCAAAAACCTTCAGTACTTC.

V gene TRBV20-1 combines with J gene TRBJ2-7; a possible D gene is TRBD2 (6 bases). This CDR3 has 13 amino acids. Looked up from germline, CDR1 is DFQATT and CDR2 is SNEGSKA (reference sequence). Trimming removed 3 bases at V and 4 bases at J, with 13 bases between. The CDR3 DNA sequence: TGCAGTGCTAGTACGGGAGAGAGGTACGAGCAGTACTTC. Translation: CSASTGERYEQYF.

Worth noting for this clonotype: The junction departs from the called germline gene at one end, perhaps through a read error. V is TRBV10-3 and J is TRBJ2-4; a possible D gene is TRBD2 (6 bases). From germline, CDR1 is ENHRY and CDR2 SYGVKD. This CDR3 has 14 residues. The CDR3 reads CAISEGEAKNVQYF. CDR3 bases: TGTGCCATCAGTGAGGGGGAGGCCAAAAACGTTCAGTACTTC.

This clonotype was detected ten times or more. The chain has TRBV7-9 and TRBJ2-7; 8 nucleotides match TRBD2. V lost 6 bases to trimming and J lost 6 bases; unmatched junction nucleotides: 10. Germline-derived CDR1 and CDR2 are SEHNR and FQNEAQ (reference sequence). The CDR3 runs to 14 residues. The CDR3 DNA reads as TGTGCCAGCAGTCGGGAGGGGTCAGGGCCCGAGCAGTACTTC. This translates into CASSREGSGPEQYF.